Here is one T cell receptor beta chain with its context. The sample is drawn from a study of blood T cell repertoires in COVID-19. Background on the study: COVID-19 samples, acute and convalescent, were from the United States, Italy and Spain. PBMCs, B-cell-depleted T cells, or T cells provided the cDNA or gDNA that made up the material.

Original analysis: Amplification of reference gene primers provided the estimated nucleated cell counts. Assay: immunoSEQ multiplex PCR; the TCRdb copy retains only in-frame clones and omits some. Clone size and V and J calls were adopted from that table, with D and trimming inferred from the DNA. Of over 85,000 clones in the sample, 75% to 95% were seen once. Germline V gene sequence: CDR1 SQVTM, CDR2 ANQGSEA. With V trimmed by 3 bases and J by 0 bases, 19 bases remained unmatched. This CDR3 has 20 residues. This rearrangement joins TRBV29-1 to TRBJ2-7, with TRBD1 matching 11 bases. Sequenced input: peripheral blood. The sequence was collected from a man younger than 35 with acute or convalescent COVID-19. CDR3 residues: CSVETFGDRGGSGSSYEQYF. The DNA for the CDR3 is TGCAGCGTTGAGACCTTCGGGGACAGGGGGGGTAGCGGGAGCTCCTACGAGCAGTACTTC.